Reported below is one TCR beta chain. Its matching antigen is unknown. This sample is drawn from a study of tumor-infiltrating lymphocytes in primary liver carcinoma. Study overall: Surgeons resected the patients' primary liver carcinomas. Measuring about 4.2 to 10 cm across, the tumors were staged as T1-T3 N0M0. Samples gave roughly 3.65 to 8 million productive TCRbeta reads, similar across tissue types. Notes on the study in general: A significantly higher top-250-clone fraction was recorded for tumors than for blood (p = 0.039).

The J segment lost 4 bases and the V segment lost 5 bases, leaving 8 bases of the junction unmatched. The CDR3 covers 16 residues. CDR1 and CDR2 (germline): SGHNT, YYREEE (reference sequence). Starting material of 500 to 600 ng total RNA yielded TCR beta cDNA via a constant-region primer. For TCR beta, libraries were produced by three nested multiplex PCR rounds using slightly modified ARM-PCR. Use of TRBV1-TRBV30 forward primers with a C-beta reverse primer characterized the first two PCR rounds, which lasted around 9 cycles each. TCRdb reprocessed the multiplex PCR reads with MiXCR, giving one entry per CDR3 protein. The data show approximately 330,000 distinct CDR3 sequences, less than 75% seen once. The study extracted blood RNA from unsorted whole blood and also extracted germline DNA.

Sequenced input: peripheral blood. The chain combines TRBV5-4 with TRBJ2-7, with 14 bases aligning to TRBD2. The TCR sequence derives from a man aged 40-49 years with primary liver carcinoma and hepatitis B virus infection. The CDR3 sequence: CASRPGTSGGLYEQYF. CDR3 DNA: TGTGCCAGCAGGCCCGGGACTAGCGGGGGTCTTTACGAGCAGTACTTC.